These T cell receptor beta chains were read from a single sample in a study of Tregs in tolerant kidney transplant recipients. Clones were sequenced by immunoSEQ multiplex PCR, and TCRdb holds only the in-frame ones, with some missing. This table has roughly 86,000 clones, approximately 93% appearing once. The material sequenced was CD4+ T cells from blood (PBMCs), taken 12 months after the transplant. The source of these receptors is a human patient who received a combined kidney and bone marrow transplant. Some T cells may be provided by the graft donor. Both conserved end residues are trimmed from each CDR3. Fields, in order: clone size, V gene, CDR3 protein. Clone size, where shown, is once, few, many, or a class for clones that have expanded.

abundance: once
v_gene: TRBV15
CDR3aa: ATSGLAGFKTQY

abundance: .
v_gene: TRBV5-1
CDR3aa: ASSSVLGTYEQY

abundance: .
v_gene: TRBV7-2
CDR3aa: ASSSTDRGGQPQH

abundance: once
v_gene: TRBV5-1
CDR3aa: ASSFGGADTDTQY

abundance: .
v_gene: TRBV7-6
CDR3aa: ASSPRTSPHNTGELF

abundance: few
v_gene: TRBV27
CDR3aa: ASSLTGTEAF

abundance: .
v_gene: TRBV4-2
CDR3aa: ASAKGSNTDTQY

abundance: .
v_gene: TRBV4-3
CDR3aa: ASSQDSRGVNEKLF

abundance: .
v_gene: TRBV4-3
CDR3aa: ASSRNQPSGAFSYEQY

abundance: .
v_gene: TRBV28
CDR3aa: ASSLWSPGELF

abundance: .
v_gene: TRBV29-1
CDR3aa: SARSGVGNTEAF

abundance: .
v_gene: TRBV4-2
CDR3aa: ASSQVLAGDQETQY

abundance: once
v_gene: TRBV19
CDR3aa: ASSILFTDTQY

abundance: .
v_gene: TRBV19
CDR3aa: ASRVSDTQY

abundance: .
v_gene: TRBV4-3
CDR3aa: ASRRELAGGPSTDTQY

abundance: once
v_gene: TRBV11-3
CDR3aa: ASSKSTRTNTEAF

abundance: .
v_gene: TRBV2
CDR3aa: ASRDRVYYGYT

abundance: .
v_gene: TRBV7-6
CDR3aa: ASSKGLGNQPQH

abundance: .
v_gene: TRBV11-3
CDR3aa: ASSILTGQREAF

abundance: .
v_gene: TRBV4-2
CDR3aa: ASSQGTSGATSEQY

abundance: once
v_gene: TRBV7-2
CDR3aa: ASSPRQGDQPQH

abundance: once
v_gene: TRBV19
CDR3aa: ASTLRTGLNQPQH

abundance: .
v_gene: TRBV7-9
CDR3aa: ASSWQGLAGGPSTDTQY

abundance: .
v_gene: TRBV11-3
CDR3aa: ASSLTSGTKF

abundance: .
v_gene: TRBV7-2
CDR3aa: ASSLGRGTDGELF

abundance: .
v_gene: TRBV18
CDR3aa: ASSPLRGLAGDEQF

abundance: once
v_gene: TRBV7-2
CDR3aa: ASSQGPAGEQF

abundance: .
v_gene: TRBV6-5
CDR3aa: ASSSLVYNEQF

abundance: few
v_gene: TRBV6-1
CDR3aa: ASREVVGNTGPQH

abundance: .
v_gene: TRBV29-1
CDR3aa: SVAGTGDGTQY

abundance: .
v_gene: TRBV18
CDR3aa: ASSLIAGGLDEQF

abundance: .
v_gene: TRBV7-2
CDR3aa: ASSRLAGEDTQY

abundance: .
v_gene: TRBV4-3
CDR3aa: ASSQYTAGGSGETQY

abundance: .
v_gene: TRBV19
CDR3aa: ASSTGQLNTEAF

abundance: .
v_gene: TRBV4-1
CDR3aa: ASSQDFQGYGYT

abundance: .
v_gene: TRBV6-6
CDR3aa: ASSYYRVDEKLF

abundance: .
v_gene: TRBV27
CDR3aa: ASRVAGGFNNEQF

abundance: .
v_gene: TRBV7-3
CDR3aa: ASSLGLGNTEAF

abundance: .
v_gene: TRBV6-1
CDR3aa: ASSEDQGWSGYT

abundance: .
v_gene: TRBV18
CDR3aa: ASYKTSRSDGYGYT

abundance: .
v_gene: TRBV18
CDR3aa: ASSPPTGVGSPLH

abundance: .
v_gene: TRBV10-3
CDR3aa: AISVGPQETQY

abundance: .
v_gene: TRBV6-5
CDR3aa: ASSYRDNQPQH